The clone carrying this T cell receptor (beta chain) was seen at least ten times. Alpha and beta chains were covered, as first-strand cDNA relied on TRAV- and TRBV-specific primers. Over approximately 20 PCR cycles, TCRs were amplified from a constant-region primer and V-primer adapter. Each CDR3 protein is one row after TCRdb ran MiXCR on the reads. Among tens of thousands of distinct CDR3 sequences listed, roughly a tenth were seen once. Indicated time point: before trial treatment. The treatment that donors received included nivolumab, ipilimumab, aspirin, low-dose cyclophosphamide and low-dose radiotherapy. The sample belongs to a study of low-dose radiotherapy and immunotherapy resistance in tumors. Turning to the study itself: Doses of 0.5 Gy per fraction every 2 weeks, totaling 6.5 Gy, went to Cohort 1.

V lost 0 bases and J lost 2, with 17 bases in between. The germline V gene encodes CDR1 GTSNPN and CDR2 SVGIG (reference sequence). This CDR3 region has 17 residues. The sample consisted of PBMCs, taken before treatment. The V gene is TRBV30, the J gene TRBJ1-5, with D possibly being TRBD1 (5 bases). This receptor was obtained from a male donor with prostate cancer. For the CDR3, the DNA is TGTGCCTGGAGTGTAGGAGGCGGACCGGGGGGCAATCAGCCCCAGCATTTT. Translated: CAWSVGGGPGGNQPQHF. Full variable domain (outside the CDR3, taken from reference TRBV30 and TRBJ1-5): SQTIHQWPATLVQPVGSPLSLECTVEGTSNPNLYWYRQAAGRGLQLLFYSVGIGQISSEVPQNLSASRPQDRQFILSSKKLLLSDSGFYLCAWSVGGGPGGNQPQHFGDGTRLSIL.